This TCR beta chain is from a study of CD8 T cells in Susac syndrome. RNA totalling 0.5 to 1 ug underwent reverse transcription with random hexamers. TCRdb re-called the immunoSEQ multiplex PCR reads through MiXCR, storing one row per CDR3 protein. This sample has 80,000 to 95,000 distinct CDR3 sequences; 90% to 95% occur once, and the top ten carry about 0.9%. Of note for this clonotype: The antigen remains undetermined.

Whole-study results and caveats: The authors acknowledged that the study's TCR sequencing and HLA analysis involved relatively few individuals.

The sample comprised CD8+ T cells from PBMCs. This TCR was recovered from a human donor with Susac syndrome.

This CDR3 reads CATSDYPDTDTQYF. The CDR3 nucleotides read TGTGCCACCAGTGACTACCCGGACACAGATACGCAGTATTTT. The rearrangement joins TRBV24-1 to TRBJ2-3; D remains ambiguous. The V gene's germline CDR1 is KGHDR and CDR2 SFDVKD. V was pared by 4 bases and J by 2 bases, with 9 bases between. The CDR3 length is 14 residues.